Reported below is one TCR beta chain. Germline CDR1 and CDR2: WSHSY and SAAADI. Germline trimming cut 0 bases from V and 2 bases from J; bases unmatched to any gene: 4. This CDR3 has 15 residues. Tagging with unique molecular identifiers was applied to individual cDNA molecules. TCRdb re-analysed the 5' RACE reads in MiXCR, keeping a single row per CDR3 protein. The table records tens of thousands of distinct CDR3 sequences, over 10% of them present only once. This entry comes from a study of early T cells in non-severe SARS-CoV-2 infection. Study-wide background: The authors sequenced bulk RNA from unsorted whole blood, leaving chains unpaired.

The sequence was obtained from an adult who was a healthcare worker with PCR-confirmed SARS-CoV-2 infection or an uninfected control (not recorded which). Material: whole blood. This sequence joins TRBV10-2 and TRBJ2-7; 7 bases are a match to TRBD1. The CDR3 DNA reads TGCGCCAGCAGTGAGTCCGGACAGGCCGCCTACGAGCAGTACTTC. This gives the protein CASSESGQAAYEQYF.